The 26 T cell receptor beta chains below were found in one sample sequenced in a study of CD4+ T cells in melanoma. Only in-frame clones appear in the TCRdb table, and some are missing; sequencing was by immunoSEQ multiplex PCR. The table records about 14,000 clones, around 68% of them present only once. Source material: cells from a culture (not recorded whether cultured in vitro). Receptors were obtained from a human donor with melanoma.

The rearrangement links TRBV5-5 to TRBJ2-7; 8 bases are a match to TRBD1. The CDR3 consists of 15 residues. Germline V gene data show CDR1 as SGHKS and CDR2 as YYEKEE (reference sequence). Trimming at V came to 0 bases and at J to 4 bases, leaving 6 bases not matched to a gene. The DNA of the CDR3 is TGTGCCAGCAGCTTGGCTGGCAGGGGGCTATACGAGCAGTACTTC. It specifies CASSLAGRGLYEQYF.

This clone was picked up a small number of times. The rearrangement links TRBV6-6 to TRBJ1-2, with 8 bases lining up with TRBD1. The CDR3 contains 14 residues. Trimming at V came to 5 bases and at J to 4 bases, leaving 6 bases not matched to a gene. The germline V gene encodes CDR1 MNHNY and CDR2 SVGAGI (reference sequence). CDR3 residues: CASSPPGQAYGYTF. CDR3 coding DNA: TGTGCCAGCAGTCCACCGGGACAGGCCTATGGCTACACCTTC.

There are a few counts of this clone. The CDR3 loop is CASSFRRSYEQYF. In nucleotides, the CDR3 is TGTGCCAGCAGCTTTAGAAGGTCCTACGAGCAGTACTTC. The chain carries TRBV13 and TRBJ2-7; D is unresolved. CDR3 length: 13 amino acids. The V gene lost 3 bases and the J gene lost 1 base, with 7 bases spanning the gap. Germline lookup yields CDR1 PRHDT and CDR2 FYEKMQ (reference sequence). Full variable domain (missing parts from reference TRBV13 and TRBJ2-7): AAGVIQSPRHLIKEKRETATLKCYPIPRHDTVYWYQQGPGQDPQFLISFYEKMQSDKGSIPDRFSAQQFSDYHSELNMSSLELGDSALYFCASSFRRSYEQYFGPGTRLTVT.

The sample holds a few counts of this clone. The chain has TRBV30 and TRBJ2-5; 9 positions match TRBD1. Germline V gene sequence: CDR1 GTSNPN, CDR2 SVGIG (reference sequence). Trimming at V came to 5 bases and at J to 4 bases, leaving 8 bases not matched to a gene. The CDR3 spans 14 residues. CDR3 protein: CAWDRDRGGETQYF. DNA of the CDR3: TGTGCCTGGGACCGAGACAGGGGGGGAGAGACCCAGTACTTC. Combining the CDR3 with reference TRBV30 and TRBJ2-5 gives the whole variable domain SQTIHQWPATLVQPVGSPLSLECTVEGTSNPNLYWYRQAAGRGLQLLFYSVGIGQISSEVPQNLSASRPQDRQFILSSKKLLLSDSGFYLCAWDRDRGGETQYFGPGTRLLVL.

The rearrangement uses TRBV6-6 and TRBJ1-1; D is ambiguous. V was clipped by 2 bases and J by 5 bases, with 12 bases between them. CDR1 and CDR2 (germline): MNHNY, SVGAGI (reference sequence). The CDR3 is 14 residues long. CDR3 DNA sequence: TGTGCCAGCAGTTACGGGTACCGGGATACTGAAGCTTTCTTT. Its translation is CASSYGYRDTEAFF.

The chain links TRBV5-4 to TRBJ2-3; 10 bases fit TRBD2. Germline lookup yields CDR1 SGHNT and CDR2 YYREEE (reference sequence). This CDR3 has 16 residues. V shed 7 bases and J 0 bases; nucleotides not matched to a gene: 8. CDR3 in DNA: TGTGCCAGCGTCGCTAGCGGGGGAACTAGCACAGATACGCAGTATTTT. It specifies CASVASGGTSTDTQYF.

The CDR3 loop is CASRRRGGSTDTQYF. The CDR3 DNA reads as TGTGCCAGCAGAAGGCGGGGGGGGAGCACAGATACGCAGTATTTT. The rearrangement links TRBV2 to TRBJ2-3; 9 bases are a match to TRBD2. V was pared by 6 bases and J by 0 bases, with 4 bases of the junction left unmatched. Germline assignment: CDR1 SNHLY and CDR2 FYNNEI. The CDR3 loop spans 15 amino acids.

In DNA, the CDR3 is TGTGCCAGCAGCACCCTACAGGGGGCACGCGACGAGCAGTACTTC. Its translation: CASSTLQGARDEQYF. The chain recombines TRBV5-6 with TRBJ2-7, with 9 bases lining up with TRBD1. Germline V gene lookup returns CDR1 SGHDT and CDR2 YYEEEE. Unmatched junction bases numbered 10, after V lost 4 bases and J lost 5 bases. This CDR3 has 15 residues.

The gene calls are TRBV30 and TRBJ1-4; perhaps TRBD1 as D (5 bases). The germline CDR1 and CDR2 sequences are GTSNPN and SVGIG (reference sequence). Trimming removed 5 bases from V and 0 bases from J, with 10 bases in between. The CDR3 is 14 amino acids. CDR3 in DNA: TGTGCCTGGGGGGGAAAAGCAACTAATGAAAAACTGTTTTTT. Translation gives CAWGGKATNEKLFF.

This chain joins TRBV10-1 and TRBJ2-7; D perhaps matches TRBD2 (5 bases). The CDR3 consists of 15 residues. Germline V CDR1 and CDR2: WNHNN, SYGVQD (reference sequence). The ends were cut back, 1 base at V and 1 base at J, with 11 bases in the middle. The CDR3 spells CASSEYRGSSYEQYF. The CDR3 DNA follows: TGCGCCAGCAGTGAGTATCGTGGGAGTTCCTACGAGCAGTACTTC.

The chain combines TRBV7-2 with TRBJ2-5, with D perhaps being TRBD1 or TRBD2 (7 bases each). The CDR3 extends over 16 amino acids. The V and J ends lost 4 bases and 7 bases respectively, with 22 bases between them. Germline V gives CDR1 SGHTA, CDR2 FQGNSA. CDR3 sequence (DNA): TGTGCCAGCAGCTCCCAGGGGGGGCCGACGGGAGGGACCCAGTACTTC. Protein product: CASSSQGGPTGGTQYF.

V usage is TRBV6-1 and J usage is TRBJ1-1; D is uncertain. CDR3 size: 13 residues. Trimming removed 7 bases from V and 7 bases from J, with 16 bases in between. CDR1 is MNHNS, CDR2 SASEGT, per germline. CDR3 sequence reads: CASKWSGGREAFF. The DNA for the CDR3 is TGTGCCAGCAAGTGGTCTGGCGGACGTGAAGCTTTCTTT.

On this clone: A far larger clone lies a single base away; this is likely a read error. The V and J genes are TRBV6-5 and TRBJ1-1; TRBD1 aligns across 8 bases. Germline V CDR1 and CDR2: MNHEY, SVGAGI. Trimming took 5 bases from V and 4 from J; bases not matched to a gene: 6. The CDR3 consists of 14 residues. This CDR3 reads CASSRQGSGTEAFF. The CDR3 region has the DNA TGTGCCAGCAGTAGACAGGGGAGTGGCACTGAAGCTTTCTTT.

The chain employs TRBV18 and TRBJ2-7; D tentatively reads TRBD1 or TRBD2 (5 bases each). The CDR3 totals 16 residues. Trimming took 1 base from V and 5 from J, leaving 18 bases between them. The germline V gene has CDR1 KGHSH and CDR2 LQKENI. The CDR3 DNA is TGTGCCAGCTCACCACTATCAGCCCAGGGAGCAAACGAGCAGTACTTC. Translated: CASSPLSAQGANEQYF. Full variable domain (outside the CDR3, taken from reference TRBV18 and TRBJ2-7): NAGVMQNPRHLVRRRGQEARLRCSPMKGHSHVYWYRQLPEEGLKFMVYLQKENIIDESGMPKERFSAEFPKEGPSILRIQQVVRGDSAAYFCASSPLSAQGANEQYFGPGTRLTVT.

This clone turned up a few times. This rearrangement joins TRBV18 to TRBJ2-2, with D unclear. Trimming shortened V by 0 bases and J by 6 bases, and 2 bases separated the two germline ends. Germline CDR1 KGHSH, CDR2 LQKENI. The CDR3 loop spans 12 amino acids. The CDR3 DNA is TGTGCCAGCTCACCACCGCCCGGGGAGCTGTTTTTT. It specifies CASSPPPGELFF.

The V gene is TRBV6-1, the J gene TRBJ1-2; 9 nucleotides align to TRBD1. Trimming cost V 7 bases and J 8 bases; bases outside gene matches: 8. CDR3 length: 13 amino acids. Looked up from germline, CDR1 is MNHNS and CDR2 is SASEGT. As DNA, the CDR3 is TGTGCCAGCACGTGGGACAGGGCTCAAGGCTACACCTTC. It specifies CASTWDRAQGYTF.

This clone was counted only a few times. CDR3 sequence reads: CASSRVSGTGHTEAFF. Written as DNA, the CDR3 is TGTGCCAGCTCCAGAGTATCCGGGACAGGCCACACTGAAGCTTTCTTT. The gene calls are TRBV18 and TRBJ1-1, with 8 bases fitting TRBD1. V shed 6 bases and J 3 bases; nucleotides not matched to a gene: 12. CDR1 KGHSH and CDR2 LQKENI come from the germline V gene. This CDR3 spans 16 amino acids.

Here the CDR3 DNA reads TGTGCCAGCAGTTACTCCCACAGAGGGGGTGAAAAACTGTTTTTT. Protein: CASSYSHRGGEKLFF. The rearrangement joins TRBV6-5 to TRBJ1-4; perhaps TRBD1 as D (6 bases). V was clipped by 0 bases and J by 7 bases, with 12 bases between them. This CDR3 spans 15 amino acids. Germline loops: CDR1 MNHEY, CDR2 SVGAGI.

The sample holds one count of this clone. V and J are TRBV7-6 and TRBJ2-2; no clear D gene. This CDR3 is 16 amino acids long. V was clipped by 7 bases and J by 3 bases, with 18 bases between them. Per germline, CDR1 SGHVS and CDR2 FNYEAQ. The CDR3 is CASTGGIEGDTGELFF. The CDR3 DNA reads as TGTGCCAGCACCGGTGGAATCGAAGGCGACACCGGGGAGCTGTTTTTT. Full variable domain (remainder filled in from reference TRBV7-6 and TRBJ2-2): GAGVSQSPRYKVTKRGQDVALRCDPISGHVSLYWYRQALGQGPEFLTYFNYEAQQDKSGLPNDRFSAERPEGSISTLTIQRTEQRDSAMYRCASTGGIEGDTGELFFGEGSRLTVL.

This rearrangement joins TRBV11-3 to TRBJ2-1, with D perhaps matching TRBD2 (5 bases). CDR1 SGHNT and CDR2 YENEEA come from the germline V gene. CDR3 length equals 15 residues. Trimming shortened V by 2 bases and J by 4 bases, and 12 bases separated the two germline ends. The CDR3 coding sequence is TGTGCCAGCAGCTTAAGAAATAGCGCGTACAATGAGCAGTTCTTC. Amino acids: CASSLRNSAYNEQFF.

A few counts support this clone. This sequence joins TRBV7-2 and TRBJ1-6; perhaps TRBD1 as D (5 bases). The CDR3 spans 15 residues. V dropped 3 bases and J dropped 6 bases, with 12 bases sitting between them. Per the germline V gene, CDR1 is SGHTA and CDR2 is FQGNSA. This CDR3 is CASSFLRGLNSPLHF. CDR3 sequence (DNA): TGTGCCAGCAGCTTCTTGAGGGGTCTTAATTCACCCCTCCACTTT.

The V and J genes are TRBV15 and TRBJ2-7, with 8 bases fitting TRBD2. In germline, CDR1 is LNHNV, CDR2 YYDKDF (reference sequence). This CDR3 has 13 residues. V was clipped by 6 bases and J by 6 bases; unmatched bases: 7. The CDR3 bases are TGTGCCACCAGATTCCCGGGAGGGGTCGAGCAGTACTTC. Amino acid sequence: CATRFPGGVEQYF.

This sequence joins TRBV7-3 and TRBJ2-1; 9 positions agree with TRBD1. The V and J ends lost 5 bases and 4 bases, in that order; junction bases with no gene match: 6. The germline gives CDR1 SGHTA, CDR2 FQGTGA. The CDR3 is 15 amino acids. The CDR3 DNA sequence: TGTGCCAGCAGCCTAGGGACAGGGCTGTACAATGAGCAGTTCTTC. Encoded protein: CASSLGTGLYNEQFF.

This clone turned up a few times. This chain connects TRBV19 to TRBJ2-5; 9 bases agree with TRBD2. Germline CDR1 reads LNHDA; CDR2 reads SQIVND (reference sequence). The V and J ends lost 5 bases and 4 bases, in that order; junction bases with no gene match: 11. This CDR3 contains 16 residues. The DNA of the CDR3 is TGTGCCAGTAGTCCCTATTGGAGCGGGGGGTCAGAGACCCAGTACTTC. As protein: CASSPYWSGGSETQYF. Filled out from reference TRBV19 and TRBJ2-5, the complete variable domain reads DGGITQSPKYLFRKEGQNVTLSCEQNLNHDAMYWYRQDPGQGLRLIYYSQIVNDFQKGDIAEGYSVSREKKESFPLTVTSAQKNPTAFYLCASSPYWSGGSETQYFGPGTRLLVL.

The chain links TRBV7-9 to TRBJ2-1, with D perhaps TRBD1 or TRBD2 (5 bases each). CDR1 and CDR2 from the germline V gene are SEHNR and FQNEAQ (reference sequence). V was clipped by 5 bases and J by 0 bases, with 17 bases between them. The CDR3 extends over 17 amino acids. CDR3 region: CASSVTGTVSSYNEQFF. In nucleotides, the CDR3 is TGTGCCAGCAGCGTCACCGGGACGGTGAGCTCCTACAATGAGCAGTTCTTC.

As DNA, the CDR3 is TGTGCCAGCCAACGGGGGATCTCCTCCTACGAGCAGTACTTC. It yields the protein CASQRGISSYEQYF. J is TRBJ2-7 and V is TRBV6-6; D may be TRBD2 (6 bases). The CDR3 sequence is 14 residues long. Trimming removed 8 bases from V and 0 bases from J, with 14 bases in between. CDR1 is MNHNY and CDR2 is SVGAGI in the germline V gene (reference sequence).